This T cell receptor beta chain comes out of a study of OX40 agonist ivuxolimab in advanced cancers. Regarding the research as a whole: Ivuxolimab was a fully human IgG2 agonistic monoclonal antibody targeting the costimulatory receptor OX40 (CD134). Of the 50 to 55 dose-escalation patients, hepatocellular carcinoma was present in about 20, melanoma in around 15, renal cell carcinoma in 9 and head and neck cancer in 9. A male proportion of nearly 85% and a mean age of approximately 60 years, ranging from about 23 to 90, were recorded for the dose-escalation cohort. Intravenous ivuxolimab was administered to patients every 2 weeks at six dose levels: 0.01, 0.1, 0.3, 1.5, 3 and 10 mg/kg. Prior anti-PD-1, anti-PD-L1 or anti-CTLA-4 therapy was permitted, and approximately 40% of dose-escalation patients had received checkpoint inhibitors. The monotherapy dose-escalation portion (N of about 47 patients) of the phase I ivuxolimab trial is reported in the paper. Partial responses occurred in three dose-escalation patients, of whom one had hepatocellular carcinoma and two had cutaneous melanoma. The purpose of peripheral TCRbeta sequencing was to test whether ivuxolimab changed TCR sequence diversity and led to clonal T-cell expansion. The paper's findings and limits, for the study overall: Clonal expansion of both CD4+ and CD8+ blood T cells was observed from baseline to week 6 at doses 0.1 to 3.0 mg/kg. In the 0.1-3.0 mg/kg groups, partial responders were among the patients with the lowest normalized peripheral clonal expansion, particularly in CD8+ T cells. Low levels of normalized T-cell clonal expansion were also shown by some nonresponding patients. After ivuxolimab, expanded clones were on average more numerous among CD8+ T cells than among CD4+ T cells. Antigen specificity was not determined for the clonally expanded peripheral T cells.

Relative to germline, V is missing 5 bases and J is missing 5 bases, with 6 bases of the junction outside any gene match. The germline V gene specifies SGHAT as CDR1 and FQNNGV as CDR2. Its CDR3 holds 14 amino acids, cysteine through phenylalanine. The DNA shown is the 42-base CDR3, in frame from base 1. Genomic DNA was extracted from sorted cells for sequencing of the TCRbeta CDR3 region. The immunoSEQ Assay was used for sequencing of TCRbeta CDR3 regions. Here the immuneACCESS table is served through TCRdb, limited to in-frame sequences with V and J called. Missing clones are a known gap in these copies; in checked studies unresolved V genes cover under half, and the rest lacks a known reason. In this sample the table shows approximately 20,000 clones, more than 65% of which occur a single time. 16% of the sample rests with the top ten. Patients with autoimmune disease history or receiving systemic immunosuppression were excluded from the trial. In every dose cohort, peripheral blood was drawn for TCR sequencing at baseline, cycle 4 day 1, and cycle 7 day 1. The samples were taken from a phase I, first-in-human, multicenter, open-label dose-escalation trial of ivuxolimab. Adults with locally advanced or metastatic melanoma, renal cell, hepatocellular, or head and neck squamous cell carcinoma were enrolled in the trial. Before TCR sequencing, CD4+ T cells and CD8+ T cells from peripheral blood were sorted into separate populations.

Remarks on this clone: Its cognate antigen has yet to be identified. No base quality information exists; no much larger clone differs at one position.

The sequencing used CD4+ or CD8+ T cells sorted from blood, collected in a trial of the OX40 agonist ivuxolimab. This TCR was recovered from an adult with an advanced solid tumor such as melanoma, head and neck, liver or kidney cancer. The chain joins TRBV11-2 to TRBJ1-2, with 9 bases in between that match TRBD1. CDR3 sequence: CASSPGTGPYGYTF. Read as DNA, the sequence is TGTGCCAGCAGCCCCGGGACAGGGCCTTATGGCTACACCTTC.